Following are 10 T cell receptor beta chains from one sample sequenced in a study of Ad26.COV2.S vaccination and SARS-CoV-2 variants. Assay: immunoSEQ multiplex PCR; the TCRdb copy retains only in-frame clones and omits some. The sample carries over 300,000 clones, 80% to 90% recorded once. Described treatment: 15 to 20 received Ad26.COV2.S at low or high dose, single or two shots; 5 received placebo; per-sample allocation not given. Repertoires come from day 63 after the first vaccine or placebo injection. The starting material was peripheral blood, obtained in a trial of Ad26.COV2.S vaccine versus placebo. The receptors shown here come from a person between 18 and 60 years old who received the Ad26.COV2.S COVID-19 vaccine or a placebo.

The chain is built from TRBV5-6 and TRBJ2-7; unclear D gene. V was trimmed by 4 bases and J by 0 bases, leaving 8 bases between them. CDR3 length equals 13 residues. Per the germline V gene, CDR1 is SGHDT and CDR2 is YYEEEE. CDR3 residues: CASSQTISYEQYF. CDR3 bases: TGTGCCAGCAGCCAGACCATCTCCTACGAGCAGTACTTC.

The V call is TRBV5-1, the J call TRBJ2-7, with unresolved D. The CDR3 is 12 residues long. Trimming shortened V by 1 base and J by 5 bases, and 7 bases separated the two germline ends. CDR1 is SGHRS, CDR2 YFSETQ, per germline. DNA of the CDR3: TGCGCCAGCAGCTTGCGGCCTCACGAGCAGTACTTC. Translating gives CASSLRPHEQYF.

This chain links TRBV11-3 with TRBJ2-5; TRBD1 agrees at 9 bases. The CDR3 loop spans 13 amino acids. In germline, CDR1 is SGHNT, CDR2 YENEEA. Germline trimming cut 2 bases from V and 10 bases from J; bases unmatched to any gene: 5. The CDR3: CASSLTGGAIQYF. In nucleotides, the CDR3 is TGTGCCAGCAGCTTAACAGGGGGCGCGATCCAGTACTTC.

The chain carries TRBV21-1 and TRBJ1-1; the table's D call, TRBD1, was not checked against the DNA. TRBV21-1 has pseudogene status. The length of the CDR3 is 15 residues. The DNA for the CDR3 is TGTGCCAGCAGCAAAGAGACAGGAAGGGGCACTGAAGCTTTCTTT. It is translated as CASSKETGRGTEAFF.

This rearrangement joins TRBV12-5 to TRBJ2-7; tentative D call: TRBD2 (6 bases). Per germline, CDR1 LGHNT and CDR2 FRNRAP. V was shortened by 1 base and J by 4 bases, with 8 bases between the two germline ends. The CDR3 has 13 amino acids. This chain's CDR3 is CASGLGGGYEQYF. CDR3 nucleotides: TGTGCTAGTGGTTTGGGGGGAGGATACGAGCAGTACTTC.

This chain joins TRBV19 and TRBJ1-2; D is unclear. V lost 1 base to trimming and J lost 4 bases, with 10 bases between them. CDR3 size: 14 residues. The germline gives CDR1 LNHDA, CDR2 SQIVND (reference sequence). The CDR3 loop is CASSIGATGYGYTF. CDR3 coding DNA: TGTGCCAGTAGTATAGGGGCCACGGGCTATGGCTACACCTTC.

This rearrangement joins TRBV12-5 to TRBJ1-3; D uncertain. This CDR3 is built from 11 residues. Germline assignment: CDR1 LGHNT and CDR2 FRNRAP. V was pared by 2 bases and J by 8 bases, with 4 bases between. The CDR3 protein is CASGLIDTIYF. The CDR3 DNA is TGTGCTAGTGGTTTGATCGACACCATATATTTT.

The chain employs TRBV6-1 and TRBJ1-5; the D is unclear. The germline gives CDR1 MNHNS, CDR2 SASEGT. With 2 bases removed from V and 0 bases from J, the gap between germline ends came to 5 bases. The CDR3 length is 14 residues. The CDR3, as DNA: TGTGCCAGCAGTGAAAGTTATAGCAATCAGCCCCAGCATTTT. It encodes CASSESYSNQPQHF.

V and J are TRBV5-4 and TRBJ2-1; 7 nucleotides line up with TRBD2. The CDR3 loop spans 14 amino acids. V dropped 3 bases and J dropped 7; count of bases not matched to a gene: 7. Germline CDR1 SGHNT, CDR2 YYREEE (reference sequence). The CDR3 reads CASSSREKVNEQFF. In nucleotides, the CDR3 is TGTGCCAGCAGCTCGCGGGAGAAGGTGAATGAGCAGTTCTTC.

This clone was detected many times. This chain links TRBV6-2 or TRBV6-3 with TRBJ2-2; D remains unclear. The CDR3 has 14 residues. CDR1 and CDR2 (germline): MNHEY, SVGEGT. V was clipped by 5 bases and J by 1 base, with 8 bases between them. The CDR3 region has the DNA TGTGCCAGCAGTCCATGTTGGAACACCGGGGAGCTGTTTTTT. Translation gives CASSPCWNTGELFF.